This T cell receptor beta chain was documented in a study of OX40 agonist ivuxolimab in advanced cancers. Study details: At 0.01 to 10 mg/kg, ivuxolimab was administered intravenously to patients every 2 weeks.

Profiling relied on immunoSEQ multiplex PCR, and the TCRdb table lists in-frame clones only, not all of them. Of some 77,000 clones listed, just over 85% are singletons. This receptor was obtained from an adult with an advanced solid tumor such as melanoma, head and neck, liver or kidney cancer. This specimen consisted of CD4+ or CD8+ T cells sorted from blood, obtained in a trial of the OX40 agonist ivuxolimab.

The CDR3 DNA follows: TGCGCCAGCAGCCAATGGCTCCAAGAGACCCAGTACTTC. Encoded protein: CASSQWLQETQYF. The chain has TRBV4-1 and TRBJ2-5; D ambiguous. Germline CDR1 and CDR2: MGHRA and YSYEKL. The CDR3 is made up of 13 amino acids. V was pared by 2 bases and J by 1 base, with 5 bases between.